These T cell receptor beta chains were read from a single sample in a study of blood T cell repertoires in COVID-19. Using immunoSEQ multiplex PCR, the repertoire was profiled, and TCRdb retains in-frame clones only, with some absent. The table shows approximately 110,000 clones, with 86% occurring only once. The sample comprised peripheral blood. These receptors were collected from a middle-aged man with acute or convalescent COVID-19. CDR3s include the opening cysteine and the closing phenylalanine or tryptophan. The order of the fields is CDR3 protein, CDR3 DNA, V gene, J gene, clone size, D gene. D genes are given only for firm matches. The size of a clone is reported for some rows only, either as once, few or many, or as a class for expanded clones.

cdr3_aa: CASRGVPGANVLTF; cdr3_nt: TGCGCCAGCCGGGGGGTACCTGGGGCCAACGTCCTGACTTTC; v_call: TRBV5-1; j_call: TRBJ2-6; clone_size: .; d_call: TRBD2
cdr3_aa: CASSYSRQNTEAFF; cdr3_nt: TGTGCCAGCAGTTACAGTAGACAGAACACTGAAGCTTTCTTT; v_call: TRBV6-2/TRBV6-3; j_call: TRBJ1-1; clone_size: .; d_call: .
cdr3_aa: CASSKADSYEQYF; cdr3_nt: TGTGCCAGTAGTAAGGCGGACAGCTACGAGCAGTACTTC; v_call: TRBV19; j_call: TRBJ2-7; clone_size: .; d_call: .
cdr3_aa: CASSLGLVVYEQFF; cdr3_nt: TGTGCCAGCAGCTTGGGACTAGTTGTATATGAGCAGTTCTTC; v_call: TRBV5-6; j_call: TRBJ2-1; clone_size: few; d_call: .
cdr3_aa: CASSRKAGGPSYEQYF; cdr3_nt: TGCGCCAGCAGCCGGAAAGCGGGAGGTCCCTCCTACGAGCAGTACTTC; v_call: TRBV4-1; j_call: TRBJ2-7; clone_size: few; d_call: TRBD2
cdr3_aa: CASGSQGRSYEQYF; cdr3_nt: TGTGCTAGTGGTTCACAGGGGAGGTCCTACGAGCAGTACTTC; v_call: TRBV12-5; j_call: TRBJ2-7; clone_size: .; d_call: .
cdr3_aa: CASSRTVLASSYEQYF; cdr3_nt: TGTGCCAGCAGCCGTACTGTTCTAGCGAGCTCCTACGAGCAGTACTTC; v_call: TRBV13; j_call: TRBJ2-7; clone_size: .; d_call: .
cdr3_aa: CASSGGTGTEAFF; cdr3_nt: TGTGCCAGCAGCGGGGGCACGGGTACTGAAGCTTTCTTT; v_call: TRBV7-8; j_call: TRBJ1-1; clone_size: few; d_call: .
cdr3_aa: CASRSPGDQPQHF; cdr3_nt: TGTGCCAGCCGCTCTCCGGGGGATCAGCCCCAGCATTTT; v_call: TRBV6-5; j_call: TRBJ1-5; clone_size: .; d_call: .
cdr3_aa: CASSSTGGGGNTEAFF; cdr3_nt: TGTGCCAGCAGCTCTACAGGGGGCGGGGGAAACACTGAAGCTTTCTTT; v_call: TRBV9; j_call: TRBJ1-1; clone_size: .; d_call: TRBD1
cdr3_aa: CASRMLAGWAKNTEAFF; cdr3_nt: TGTGCCAGCCGTATGTTGGCGGGGTGGGCTAAGAACACTGAAGCTTTCTTT; v_call: TRBV19; j_call: TRBJ1-1; clone_size: .; d_call: .
cdr3_aa: CASSEYTSRGTEAFF; cdr3_nt: TGTGCCAGCAGTGAGTACACGTCTCGGGGCACTGAAGCTTTCTTT; v_call: TRBV2; j_call: TRBJ1-1; clone_size: few; d_call: .
cdr3_aa: CASSATVANYGYTF; cdr3_nt: TGTGCCAGTAGTGCGACAGTAGCTAACTATGGCTACACCTTC; v_call: TRBV19; j_call: TRBJ1-2; clone_size: once; d_call: .
cdr3_aa: CASSQDHSSGNTIYF; cdr3_nt: TGTGCCAGCAGCCAAGATCACAGCTCTGGAAACACCATATATTTT; v_call: TRBV3-1/TRBV3-2; j_call: TRBJ1-3; clone_size: .; d_call: .
cdr3_aa: CASSIEGTQNTGELFF; cdr3_nt: TGTGCCAGTAGTATAGAGGGGACTCAGAACACCGGGGAGCTGTTTTTT; v_call: TRBV19; j_call: TRBJ2-2; clone_size: .; d_call: .
cdr3_aa: CASSDSTGQSHEKLFF; cdr3_nt: TGCGCCAGCAGTGATAGTACGGGACAGTCTCATGAAAAACTGTTTTTT; v_call: TRBV10-1; j_call: TRBJ1-4; clone_size: .; d_call: TRBD1
cdr3_aa: CASSYSGTSSGELFF; cdr3_nt: TGTGCCAGCAGCTATTCCGGGACTAGCTCCGGGGAGCTGTTTTTT; v_call: TRBV7-8; j_call: TRBJ2-2; clone_size: few; d_call: TRBD2
cdr3_aa: CASSRGRPSGERYNEQFF; cdr3_nt: TGTGCCAGCAGCCGAGGGAGGCCCTCCGGGGAGAGGTACAATGAGCAGTTCTTC; v_call: TRBV6-2/TRBV6-3; j_call: TRBJ2-1; clone_size: .; d_call: .
cdr3_aa: CASSARDRGWETQYF; cdr3_nt: TGTGCCAGCAGCGCCCGGGACAGGGGATGGGAGACCCAGTACTTC; v_call: TRBV6-5; j_call: TRBJ2-5; clone_size: .; d_call: TRBD1
cdr3_aa: CAISDRAGVLEGYTF; cdr3_nt: TGTGCCATCAGTGACAGGGCAGGGGTGTTGGAGGGCTACACCTTC; v_call: TRBV10-3; j_call: TRBJ1-2; clone_size: .; d_call: .
cdr3_aa: CASSLRQNNQPQHF; cdr3_nt: TGTGCCAGCTCACTAAGACAAAACAATCAGCCCCAGCATTTT; v_call: TRBV18; j_call: TRBJ1-5; clone_size: .; d_call: .
cdr3_aa: CASSIDLLGGAGGYTF; cdr3_nt: TGTGCCAGTAGTATAGATCTATTAGGGGGCGCCGGCGGCTACACCTTC; v_call: TRBV19; j_call: TRBJ1-2; clone_size: .; d_call: TRBD1
cdr3_aa: CASSQLAGLYNEQFF; cdr3_nt: TGTGCCAGCAGCCAACTAGCGGGCCTTTACAATGAGCAGTTCTTC; v_call: TRBV7-2; j_call: TRBJ2-1; clone_size: .; d_call: TRBD2
cdr3_aa: CASSKPREYYGYTF; cdr3_nt: TGTGCCAGTAGTAAACCCCGGGAGTACTATGGCTACACCTTC; v_call: TRBV19; j_call: TRBJ1-2; clone_size: few; d_call: .
cdr3_aa: CASSDGVSTDTQYF; cdr3_nt: TGTGCCAGCAGTGACGGGGTCAGCACAGATACGCAGTATTTT; v_call: TRBV6-1; j_call: TRBJ2-3; clone_size: .; d_call: .
cdr3_aa: CASSTPAAPGNTIYF; cdr3_nt: TGTGCCAGTAGTACCCCGGCGGCCCCTGGAAACACCATATATTTT; v_call: TRBV19; j_call: TRBJ1-3; clone_size: few; d_call: .
cdr3_aa: CASSLEYNQPQHF; cdr3_nt: TGTGCCAGCAGCTTAGAGTACAATCAGCCCCAGCATTTT; v_call: TRBV11-2; j_call: TRBJ1-5; clone_size: once; d_call: .
cdr3_aa: CASSLGGGQANYGYTF; cdr3_nt: TGTGCCAGCAGCTTGGGAGGAGGGCAAGCTAACTATGGCTACACCTTC; v_call: TRBV5-6; j_call: TRBJ1-2; clone_size: once; d_call: .
cdr3_aa: CASSLARGSEKLFF; cdr3_nt: TGTGCCAGCAGCTTAGCGCGGGGAAGCGAAAAACTGTTTTTT; v_call: TRBV7-2; j_call: TRBJ1-4; clone_size: .; d_call: .
cdr3_aa: CASRSGTNEKLFF; cdr3_nt: TGTGCCAGCAGATCAGGGACTAATGAAAAACTGTTTTTT; v_call: TRBV6-5; j_call: TRBJ1-4; clone_size: .; d_call: .
cdr3_aa: CASSPTGGRPRPTTGELFF; cdr3_nt: TGTGCCAGCAGCCCCACAGGAGGGAGGCCGCGACCGACCACCGGGGAGCTGTTTTTT; v_call: TRBV4-2; j_call: TRBJ2-2; clone_size: .; d_call: .
cdr3_aa: CASTVDRSNSPLHF; cdr3_nt: TGTGCCAGCACCGTCGACAGGTCTAATTCACCCCTCCACTTT; v_call: TRBV5-6; j_call: TRBJ1-6; clone_size: .; d_call: .
cdr3_aa: CASRGTGTGELFF; cdr3_nt: TGTGCCAGCCGTGGGACAGGGACCGGGGAGCTGTTTTTT; v_call: TRBV6-6; j_call: TRBJ2-2; clone_size: few; d_call: TRBD1
cdr3_aa: CASRTTGLAEASSYEQYF; cdr3_nt: TGTGCCAGCAGGACAACCGGCCTAGCGGAGGCGAGCTCCTACGAGCAGTACTTC; v_call: TRBV5-6; j_call: TRBJ2-7; clone_size: .; d_call: TRBD2
cdr3_aa: CASSQTGTGTYEQYF; cdr3_nt: TGTGCCAGCAGCCAAACCGGGACAGGGACCTACGAGCAGTACTTC; v_call: TRBV7-3; j_call: TRBJ2-7; clone_size: .; d_call: TRBD1
cdr3_aa: CASSRVRTGELFF; cdr3_nt: TGTGCCAGCAGCAGGGTTCGAACCGGGGAGCTGTTTTTT; v_call: TRBV6-5; j_call: TRBJ2-2; clone_size: .; d_call: .
cdr3_aa: CASSEGGTGRYEQYF; cdr3_nt: TGTGCCAGCAGTGAAGGTGGGACAGGGCGCTACGAGCAGTACTTC; v_call: TRBV2; j_call: TRBJ2-7; clone_size: .; d_call: TRBD1
cdr3_aa: CASSSGTGVHEQYF; cdr3_nt: TGTGCCAGCAGCAGCGGGACAGGGGTTCACGAGCAGTACTTC; v_call: TRBV13; j_call: TRBJ2-7; clone_size: .; d_call: TRBD1
cdr3_aa: CASRQSMNTEAFF; cdr3_nt: TGTGCCAGCCGACAGTCTATGAACACTGAAGCTTTCTTT; v_call: TRBV6-5; j_call: TRBJ1-1; clone_size: .; d_call: .
cdr3_aa: CASSHRDRVAKNIQYF; cdr3_nt: TGTGCCAGCAGCCATCGGGACAGGGTGGCCAAAAACATTCAGTACTTC; v_call: TRBV7-2; j_call: TRBJ2-4; clone_size: .; d_call: TRBD1
cdr3_aa: CAWRKLGGVGEQYF; cdr3_nt: TGTGCCTGGAGAAAACTCGGGGGGGTGGGTGAGCAGTACTTC; v_call: TRBV30; j_call: TRBJ2-7; clone_size: .; d_call: TRBD2
cdr3_aa: CAWSKGAGYTF; cdr3_nt: TGTGCCTGGAGTAAAGGGGCTGGCTACACCTTC; v_call: TRBV30; j_call: TRBJ1-2; clone_size: .; d_call: .
cdr3_aa: CASSLSGGFNGYTF; cdr3_nt: TGTGCCAGCAGTTTATCGGGAGGGTTTAATGGCTACACCTTC; v_call: TRBV27; j_call: TRBJ1-2; clone_size: .; d_call: .
cdr3_aa: CASSEARASGNTIYF; cdr3_nt: TGTGCCAGCAGTGAAGCCAGGGCCTCTGGAAACACCATATATTTT; v_call: TRBV2; j_call: TRBJ1-3; clone_size: once; d_call: .
cdr3_aa: CASSLIGSGTGAYEQYF; cdr3_nt: TGCGCCAGCAGCTTGATCGGATCCGGGACAGGAGCCTACGAGCAGTACTTC; v_call: TRBV5-1; j_call: TRBJ2-7; clone_size: .; d_call: TRBD1
cdr3_aa: CASSWFVAYNEQFF; cdr3_nt: TGTGCCAGCAGCTGGTTTGTAGCCTACAATGAGCAGTTCTTC; v_call: TRBV7-9; j_call: TRBJ2-1; clone_size: once; d_call: .
cdr3_aa: CASSQTPTNTQYF; cdr3_nt: TGTGCCAGCAGCCAGACACCGACGAATACGCAGTATTTT; v_call: TRBV3-1/TRBV3-2; j_call: TRBJ2-3; clone_size: .; d_call: .
cdr3_aa: CASSQGSSGYNEQFF; cdr3_nt: TGTGCCAGCAGCCAAGGGTCAAGCGGCTACAATGAGCAGTTCTTC; v_call: TRBV3-1/TRBV3-2; j_call: TRBJ2-1; clone_size: .; d_call: .
cdr3_aa: CASRTGTGDNQPQHF; cdr3_nt: TGCGCCAGCAGAACCGGGACAGGGGACAATCAGCCCCAGCATTTT; v_call: TRBV5-1; j_call: TRBJ1-5; clone_size: .; d_call: TRBD1
cdr3_aa: CASTRGATMNTEAFF; cdr3_nt: TGTGCCAGTACCAGGGGGGCCACTATGAACACTGAAGCTTTCTTT; v_call: TRBV19; j_call: TRBJ1-1; clone_size: .; d_call: TRBD1
cdr3_aa: CSAWRGNEAFF; cdr3_nt: TGCAGTGCCTGGAGAGGGAATGAAGCTTTCTTT; v_call: TRBV20-1; j_call: TRBJ1-1; clone_size: .; d_call: .